The 24 T cell receptor beta chains given below trace back to one sample, sequenced in a study of shared clonotypes between healthy human individuals. Here immunoSEQ multiplex PCR was the method, and the copy in TCRdb shows in-frame clones only, minus some. The sample records 550,000 to 700,000 clones, around three quarters being singletons. The sequenced material came from memory CD4+ T cells sorted from blood. This sample's subset: CD45RA-negative fraction. These receptors were obtained from a woman aged 25 to 39 in good health.

This chain uses TRBV28 with TRBJ2-7; 11 bases agree with TRBD1. Germline CDR1 is MDHEN and CDR2 is SYDVKM. V lost 5 bases to trimming and J lost 4 bases; unmatched junction nucleotides: 10. CDR3 length equals 16 residues. CDR3 amino acids: CASSPQTGQGAYEQYF. The CDR3 nucleotides are TGTGCCAGCAGTCCCCAGACCGGACAGGGGGCATACGAGCAGTACTTC.

The gene calls are TRBV10-3 and TRBJ2-3; 9 nucleotides agree with TRBD2. The CDR3 is 13 amino acids. Germline CDR1 reads ENHRY; CDR2 reads SYGVKD. Losses at the gene ends were 8 bases for V and 2 bases for J; bases not matched to a gene: 2. The CDR3 here is CAIASGNTDTQYF. The CDR3 DNA reads as TGTGCCATCGCTAGCGGGAACACAGATACGCAGTATTTT.

This chain uses TRBV18 with TRBJ2-1, with D perhaps being TRBD1 or TRBD2 (5 bases each). The germline V gene encodes CDR1 KGHSH and CDR2 LQKENI. This CDR3 spans 16 amino acids. Trimming took 4 bases from V and 0 from J, leaving 13 bases between them. The CDR3 DNA reads TGTGCCAGCTCACTCGGGGTTGGGGGCTCCTACAATGAGCAGTTCTTC. This sequence encodes CASSLGVGGSYNEQFF.

There are many counts of this clone. The V and J genes are TRBV9 and TRBJ2-7; D gene unclear. V lost 6 bases, J lost 6 bases, and 16 bases lay in between. The CDR3 is made up of 13 amino acids. Germline loops: CDR1 SGDLS, CDR2 YYNGEE. Here the CDR3 DNA reads TGTGCCAGCACGTTGAACCCGACGTCCGAGCAGTACTTC. Translated: CASTLNPTSEQYF.

This chain connects TRBV7-2 to TRBJ2-7, with 16 bases matching TRBD2. The CDR3 loop spans 16 amino acids. Germline CDR1 is SGHTA and CDR2 is FQGNSA. The V gene end was trimmed by 4 bases and the J gene end by 2 bases; junction bases not matched to a gene: 2. CDR3 sequence (DNA): TGTGCCAGCAGCTGGGGACTAGCGGGAGGGGCCTACGAGCAGTACTTC. Translated, it gives CASSWGLAGGAYEQYF.

V and J are TRBV11-1 and TRBJ2-3; perhaps D is TRBD1 or TRBD2 (5 bases each). The CDR3 runs to 14 residues. The germline V gene has CDR1 SGHAT and CDR2 FQDESV (reference sequence). Between the trimmed V and J ends, which lost 2 bases and 2 bases, there was a span of 8 bases. This CDR3 is CASSLRGTTDTQYF. The CDR3 DNA reads TGTGCCAGCAGCTTACGAGGGACCACAGATACGCAGTATTTT. Full variable domain (missing parts from reference TRBV11-1 and TRBJ2-3): EAEVAQSPRYKITEKSQAVAFWCDPISGHATLYWYRQILGQGPELLVQFQDESVVDDSQLPKDRFSAERLKGVDSTLKIQPAELGDSAMYLCASSLRGTTDTQYFGPGTRLTVL.

This chain links TRBV10-3 with TRBJ1-5; no clear D. The CDR3 totals 14 residues. Germline CDR1 is ENHRY and CDR2 is SYGVKD. Trimming cost V 0 bases and J 3 bases, with 6 bases left between them. CDR3 loop: CAISESLFNQPQHF. The CDR3, as DNA: TGTGCCATCAGTGAGTCTTTGTTCAATCAGCCCCAGCATTTT.

The chain recombines TRBV6-5 with TRBJ1-1; TRBD1 agrees at 8 bases. V lost 2 bases and J lost 4; bases outside the gene matches: 6. Germline-derived CDR1 and CDR2 are MNHEY and SVGAGI. The CDR3 is made up of 15 amino acids. The CDR3 loop reads CASSYDRGGATEAFF. The DNA for the CDR3 is TGTGCCAGCAGTTACGACAGGGGAGGTGCCACTGAAGCTTTCTTT.

This clone was observed once. V is TRBV11-3 and J is TRBJ2-3; 11 nucleotides match TRBD2. V was clipped by 5 bases and J by 4 bases; unmatched bases: 5. CDR3 size: 15 residues. CDR1 and CDR2 (germline): SGHNT, YENEEA. CDR3 loop: CASSLTSGSPDTQYF. CDR3 DNA: TGTGCCAGCAGCCTAACTAGCGGGAGCCCAGATACGCAGTATTTT.

In its sample, this clone was seen a few times. The chain carries TRBV28 and TRBJ2-7; D is unclear. CDR1 is MDHEN and CDR2 is SYDVKM in the germline V gene. The CDR3 covers 16 residues. Trimming stripped 3 bases from V and 1 base from J, with 16 bases between. CDR3 sequence: CASSFFYLRRSYEQYF. The CDR3 nucleotides read TGTGCCAGCAGTTTCTTCTACCTTCGCAGGTCCTACGAGCAGTACTTC. The variable domain in full, with the rest retrieved from reference TRBV28 and TRBJ2-7, is DVKVTQSSRYLVKRTGEKVFLECVQDMDHENMFWYRQDPGLGLRLIYFSYDVKMKEKGDIPEGYSVSREKKERFSLILESASTNQTSMYLCASSFFYLRRSYEQYFGPGTRLTVT.

The chain is built from TRBV30 and TRBJ1-3; the D is unclear. Trimming took 2 bases from V and 1 from J, leaving 6 bases between them. The CDR3 runs to 13 residues. CDR1 is GTSNPN and CDR2 is SVGIG in the germline V gene (reference sequence). CDR3 protein: CAWSLESGNTIYF. CDR3 bases: TGTGCCTGGAGTCTTGAGTCTGGAAACACCATATATTTT.

This rearrangement joins TRBV28 to TRBJ2-1, with D tentatively TRBD1 (5 bases). The CDR3 totals 16 residues. Germline CDR1 is MDHEN and CDR2 is SYDVKM. V was cut by 7 bases and J by 6 bases, with 22 bases left in between. Here the CDR3 DNA reads TGTGCCAGCACGCCACCACAGGCCCTGACGACCAATGAGCAGTTCTTC. As protein: CASTPPQALTTNEQFF.

As to this clone: A far larger clone is one base from this, pointing to a likely read error. The rearrangement uses TRBV7-9 and TRBJ1-2, with 7 positions matching TRBD1. This CDR3 contains 13 residues. Germline V gene data show CDR1 as SEHNR and CDR2 as FQNEAQ (reference sequence). J was trimmed by 3 bases and V by 2 bases; bases with no gene match: 0. The CDR3 here is CASSLQGDYGYTF. The CDR3 bases are TGTGCCAGCAGCTTACAGGGGGACTATGGCTACACCTTC. The full variable domain, completed using reference TRBV7-9 and TRBJ1-2, is DTGVSQNPRHKITKRGQNVTFRCDPISEHNRLYWYRQTLGQGPEFLTYFQNEAQLEKSRLLSDRFSAERPKGSFSTLEIQRTEQGDSAMYLCASSLQGDYGYTFGSGTRLTVV.

The chain has TRBV18 and TRBJ2-3; 8 bases match TRBD2. V gave up 1 base and J gave up 4 bases; unmatched junction bases: 10. The CDR3 is 17 residues long. Germline V gene lookup returns CDR1 KGHSH and CDR2 LQKENI. This CDR3 reads CASSPLLGTSRPDTQYF. CDR3 nucleotide sequence: TGTGCCAGCTCACCACTTTTAGGGACTAGTAGGCCAGATACGCAGTATTTT.

This chain links TRBV30 with TRBJ2-7; tentatively, D is TRBD2 (6 bases). The V gene's germline CDR1 is GTSNPN and CDR2 SVGIG (reference sequence). This CDR3 has 11 residues. The chain's CDR3 is CAGGVSYEQYF. In DNA form, the CDR3 reads TGTGCTGGCGGGGTTTCCTACGAGCAGTACTTC.

The CDR3: CASSLTGEGVDTQYF. CDR3 DNA sequence: TGTGCCAGCAGCTTAACGGGAGAGGGCGTAGATACGCAGTATTTT. V and J are TRBV11-1 and TRBJ2-3; TRBD2 might be the D (6 bases). Per germline, CDR1 SGHAT and CDR2 FQDESV (reference sequence). The CDR3 consists of 15 residues. V was clipped by 2 bases and J by 5 bases, with 14 bases between them.

As regards this clone: The identical CDR3 is also encoded by other nucleotide sequences in the sample. The chain carries TRBV11-2 and TRBJ2-2, with D perhaps TRBD1 (5 bases). The CDR3 extends over 14 amino acids. The germline V gene has CDR1 SGHAT and CDR2 FQNNGV. V lost 2 bases and J 4 bases, leaving 8 bases between the germline ends. The CDR3 region has the DNA TGTGCCAGCAGCTTACAGGGTGGCACCGGGGAGCTGTTTTTT. Translated: CASSLQGGTGELFF.

The chain joins TRBV29-1 to TRBJ1-1, with 8 bases matching TRBD1. V was clipped by 7 bases and J by 5 bases; unmatched bases: 9. Germline loops: CDR1 SQVTM, CDR2 ANQGSEA. The CDR3 contains 13 residues. The CDR3 coding sequence is TGCAGCGCCATACCAGGGGGCGGGACTGAAGCTTTCTTT. Translating gives CSAIPGGGTEAFF.

Comments on this clone: Within the sample, other DNA sequences also encode this same CDR3. The CDR3 DNA is TGTGCCAGCAGCCCACCCGGGACTGGTTACAATGAGCAGTTCTTC. Residues: CASSPPGTGYNEQFF. V gene TRBV7-9 combines with J gene TRBJ2-1; D is possibly TRBD2 (6 bases). V was shortened by 5 bases and J by 4 bases, with 15 bases between the two germline ends. In germline, CDR1 is SEHNR, CDR2 FQNEAQ (reference sequence). There are 15 residues in the CDR3.

The chain links TRBV28 to TRBJ1-3; 7 positions match TRBD1. J gave up 3 bases and V 5 bases, and 4 bases lay outside the gene matches. Germline CDR1 reads MDHEN; CDR2 reads SYDVKM. The length of the CDR3 is 14 residues. CDR3 protein: CASSRRDSGNTIYF. The CDR3 region has the DNA TGTGCCAGCAGTCGACGGGACAGTGGAAACACCATATATTTT. Combining the CDR3 with reference TRBV28 and TRBJ1-3 gives the whole variable domain DVKVTQSSRYLVKRTGEKVFLECVQDMDHENMFWYRQDPGLGLRLIYFSYDVKMKEKGDIPEGYSVSREKKERFSLILESASTNQTSMYLCASSRRDSGNTIYFGEGSWLTVV.

The chain links TRBV27 to TRBJ2-1, with D possibly matching TRBD2 (6 bases). Germline-derived CDR1 and CDR2 are MNHEY and SMNVEV (reference sequence). Deletions cut 5 bases from V and 9 bases from J, with 11 bases between. CDR3 length: 12 residues. This CDR3 reads CASSLPGGEQFF. CDR3 sequence (DNA): TGTGCCAGCAGTCTCCCCGGGGGTGAGCAGTTCTTC.

This clone has only a few counts. The chain carries TRBV7-3 and TRBJ1-2, with 9 nucleotides matching TRBD1. V dropped 4 bases and J dropped 4; count of bases not matched to a gene: 7. CDR1 and CDR2 from the germline V gene are SGHTA and FQGTGA. CDR3 length: 15 amino acids. The CDR3 here is CASSSGTGSSYGYTF. CDR3 nucleotides: TGTGCCAGCAGCTCAGGGACAGGGTCTAGCTATGGCTACACCTTC. The full variable domain, in which reference TRBV7-3 and TRBJ1-2 provide the parts outside the CDR3, is GAGVSQTPSNKVTEKGKYVELRCDPISGHTALYWYRQSLGQGPEFLIYFQGTGAADDSGLPNDRFFAVRPEGSVSTLKIQRTERGDSAVYLCASSSGTGSSYGYTFGSGTRLTVV.

This clone turned up a few times. The DNA for the CDR3 is TGTGCCAGCAGCCCCGGGGGTCGTGGCTACACCTTC. Amino acid sequence: CASSPGGRGYTF. This chain uses TRBV7-9 with TRBJ1-2; a possible D gene is TRBD1 (5 bases). The germline V gene has CDR1 SEHNR and CDR2 FQNEAQ (reference sequence). The CDR3 extends over 12 amino acids. V lost 5 bases to trimming and J lost 7 bases, with 11 bases between them.

In this sample, this clone turned up many times. Being one base from a much bigger clone, this may be a read error. The chain couples TRBV4-1 to TRBJ2-5, with D unresolved. From germline, CDR1 is MGHRA and CDR2 YSYEKL. The V and J ends lost 2 bases and 4 bases respectively, with 2 bases between them. The CDR3 loop spans 11 amino acids. CDR3 coding DNA: TGCGCCAGCAGCCAACGAGAGACCCAGTACTTC. This translates into CASSQRETQYF.